This T cell receptor beta chain was sequenced in a study of blood T cell repertoires in COVID-19 (dated by TCRdb to 2018 to 2021). Regarding the research as a whole: The collaborator samples originated in the United States, Italy and Spain and spanned the acute and convalescent phases of COVID-19. The prospective study material was composed of cDNA or gDNA derived from T cells, B-cell-depleted T cells, or PBMCs. The dataset comprised deeply sampled blood TCRbeta repertoires from subjects exposed to, actively infected with, or recovered from COVID-19. The repertoires were released in a freely available public database meant as a resource for research on the immune response to SARS-CoV-2. Samples came from the ongoing ImmuneRACE study (first 160 participants) plus 1,254 subjects from 6 global collaborators. The sample metadata nearly always contained a de-identified subject ID, COVID-19 status, age in years and sex. Where available, HLA class I and class II types were obtained from metadata supplied by the sample provider rather than from assay-based typing. Paper-wide results and their limitations: Clinical and demographic metadata were provided uncurated, with the amount varying by source and participant.

Its CDR3 holds 16 amino acids, cysteine through phenylalanine. The only DNA kept is the CDR3, 48 bases in frame from the first base. The junction shows trimming of 2 bases on V and 3 bases on J, and the gene matches do not reach 3 bases of it. CDR1 MNHNS and CDR2 SASEGT are derived from the germline V gene. Collaborating institutions collected whole blood in K2EDTA tubes following their own protocols. For TCRbeta analysis, collaborator samples were shipped as frozen whole blood, as isolated PBMCs, or as DNA extracted from either sample type. The immunoSEQ Assay, a bias-controlled multiplex PCR, was used to amplify TCRbeta CDR3 regions from genomic DNA. On the authors' methods: Nucleated cell counts per sample were estimated from amplification of reference gene primers within the assay. To quantify the absolute abundance of each unique TCRbeta CDR3 rearrangement, sequence reads were collapsed and filtered. For each sample, productive Simpson clonality was calculated as the square root of Simpson's diversity index over productive rearrangements. Drawn from immuneACCESS, this table holds only the in-frame rearrangements with V and J called that TCRdb kept. Clones are partly lost; checked studies trace under half to an unresolved V gene and leave the rest unexplained. V and J calls plus clone size are reproduced from that table; the DNA served to infer D and trimming. This sample gives around 69,000 clones in total; around four fifths of them show up just once. The ten biggest clones cover 1.5% to 2% of the sample.

About this clone itself: The clone's antigen remains unknown. No base quality values were provided; no much bigger clone lies one nucleotide off.

The chain employs TRBV6-1 and TRBJ2-6; the central 8 bases match TRBD1. The clonotype originates from a woman in her fifties or sixties with acute or convalescent COVID-19. Source material: peripheral blood. The DNA reads as follows: TGTGCCAGCAGTGAACAGGGGGCGCGTGGGGCCAACGTCCTGACTTTC. Its coded protein is CASSEQGARGANVLTF.